Listed here are 19 T cell receptor beta chains from one sample, sequenced in a study of cytomegalovirus exposure and HLA in healthy donors. In the PCR, 60 Vbeta and 13 Jbeta primers were used. Clones were sequenced by immunoSEQ multiplex PCR, and TCRdb holds only the in-frame ones, with some missing. The sample consists of hundreds of thousands of clones, over 85% of them appearing once. Sequencing used PBMCs. The receptors stem from a woman under 30 in good health and CMV-seronegative.

The chain uses TRBV2 and TRBJ2-7, with a possible D match to TRBD2 (7 bases). The CDR3 contains 13 residues. V lost 10 bases, J lost 3 bases, and 16 bases lay in between. Germline CDR1 reads SNHLY; CDR2 reads FYNNEI. The CDR3 DNA is TGTGCCATCCAAGGGGGGGGCAACTACGAGCAGTACTTC. It codes for CAIQGGGNYEQYF.

The chain is built from TRBV4-2 and TRBJ2-6; tentative D call: TRBD2 (6 bases). Trimming took off 0 bases at V and 4 bases at J, with 13 bases between the two ends. Germline CDR1 and CDR2: LGHNA and YNFKEQ. The CDR3 sequence is 17 residues long. Here the CDR3 reads CASSQDQGTSGANVLTF. The CDR3 region has the DNA TGTGCCAGCAGCCAAGACCAAGGGACTTCCGGGGCCAACGTCCTGACTTTC.

On this clone itself: One end of the junction fails to match germline, which may point to a read error. The chain employs TRBV19 and TRBJ1-1, with a possible D match to TRBD1 (5 bases). The CDR3 runs to 13 residues. Looked up from germline, CDR1 is LNHDA and CDR2 is SQIVND (reference sequence). The CDR3 DNA is TGTGCCAGTAGTATGGGGCGCGTCTCTGAGGCTTTCTTT. It yields the protein CASSMGRVSEAFF.

This rearrangement joins TRBV2 to TRBJ1-5; tentatively, D is TRBD1 (5 bases). CDR1 is SNHLY and CDR2 is FYNNEI in the germline V gene. The CDR3 contains 17 residues. V dropped 7 bases and J dropped 0 bases, with 19 bases sitting between them. The CDR3: CASTKGGVALSNQPQHF. Here the CDR3 DNA reads TGTGCCAGCACTAAGGGAGGGGTTGCCCTTAGCAATCAGCCCCAGCATTTT.

This sequence joins TRBV11-2 and TRBJ2-5; 7 bases map to TRBD1. J gave up 3 bases and V 6 bases, and 4 bases lay outside the gene matches. Germline V gives CDR1 SGHAT, CDR2 FQNNGV. CDR3 length equals 13 residues. The CDR3 DNA sequence: TGTGCCAGCAGTCCCGACAGGGAAGAGACCCAGTACTTC. It encodes CASSPDREETQYF.

The chain joins TRBV19 to TRBJ2-7, with 10 positions matching TRBD1. Per germline, CDR1 LNHDA and CDR2 SQIVND (reference sequence). The CDR3 is 15 residues long. The J segment lost 1 base and the V segment lost 4 bases, leaving 4 bases of the junction unmatched. The CDR3 sequence is CASSTGQGRSYEQYF. The CDR3 DNA follows: TGTGCCAGTAGTACGGGACAGGGGAGGTCCTACGAGCAGTACTTC.

The V and J genes are TRBV5-6 and TRBJ2-3; no definite D call. V was shortened by 4 bases and J by 1 base, with 10 bases between the two germline ends. Germline V gives CDR1 SGHDT, CDR2 YYEEEE. The CDR3 consists of 14 residues. Written as DNA, the CDR3 is TGTGCCAGCAGCATCGGAGATGGCACAGATACGCAGTATTTT. It translates to CASSIGDGTDTQYF.

The chain employs TRBV2 and TRBJ2-2; D unclear. CDR3 length: 14 amino acids. The V end was cut by 8 bases, the J end by 2 bases, with 12 bases between. The germline V gene has CDR1 SNHLY and CDR2 FYNNEI. This chain's CDR3 is CASWARRNTGELFF. CDR3 in DNA: TGTGCCAGCTGGGCAAGGCGCAACACCGGGGAGCTGTTTTTT.

The V gene is TRBV5-1, the J gene TRBJ1-3, with 9 positions matching TRBD1. Germline V gene sequence: CDR1 SGHRS, CDR2 YFSETQ. J gave up 4 bases and V 0 bases, and 2 bases lay outside the gene matches. The CDR3 length is 15 residues. The CDR3 sequence is CASSLDRGPGNTIYF. CDR3 coding DNA: TGCGCCAGCAGCTTGGACAGGGGGCCGGGAAACACCATATATTTT.

This clone was found a few times. The gene calls are TRBV11-2 and TRBJ1-2, with no clear D. The V end was cut by 0 bases, the J end by 2 bases, with 13 bases between. The CDR3 has 16 amino acids. Germline V gene lookup returns CDR1 SGHAT and CDR2 FQNNGV. CDR3 DNA: TGTGCCAGCAGCTTAGATCCTCTGCGGCAGAACTATGGCTACACCTTC. This codes for CASSLDPLRQNYGYTF.

The V and J genes are TRBV5-1 and TRBJ2-3, with a tentative D call TRBD2 (5 bases). With 0 bases removed from V and 2 bases from J, the gap between germline ends came to 16 bases. The V gene's germline CDR1 is SGHRS and CDR2 YFSETQ. This CDR3 region has 17 residues. The CDR3 reads CASSLVGAVRPTDTQYF. Here the CDR3 DNA reads TGCGCCAGCAGCTTGGTTGGAGCGGTTCGGCCCACAGATACGCAGTATTTT.

The CDR3 sequence is CASSPDSFAGELFF. The CDR3 coding sequence is TGTGCCAGTAGTCCCGACAGTTTTGCCGGGGAGCTGTTTTTT. The chain uses TRBV19 and TRBJ2-2; D possibly corresponds to TRBD1 (5 bases). The CDR3 extends over 14 amino acids. Trimming took 5 bases from V and 6 from J, leaving 13 bases between them. Germline lookup yields CDR1 LNHDA and CDR2 SQIVND (reference sequence).

The V gene is TRBV7-9, the J gene TRBJ2-5, with TRBD2 matching over 10 bases. Per the germline V gene, CDR1 is SEHNR and CDR2 is FQNEAQ (reference sequence). The CDR3 is 15 residues long. V dropped 5 bases and J dropped 4; count of bases not matched to a gene: 7. CDR3 loop: CASSPGVAGGETQYF. CDR3 coding DNA: TGTGCCAGCAGCCCCGGGGTAGCGGGGGGAGAGACCCAGTACTTC.

This chain links TRBV9 with TRBJ1-1; D might be TRBD1 (5 bases). Germline CDR1 and CDR2: SGDLS and YYNGEE. CDR3 length equals 15 residues. The germline V and J ends were trimmed by 4 bases and 4 bases, with 17 bases remaining between them. CDR3 DNA sequence: TGTGCCAGCAGCCCTGGGGCCCTCGGCAGCACTGAAGCTTTCTTT. Protein product: CASSPGALGSTEAFF.

This sequence joins TRBV9 and TRBJ2-3, with 7 bases that match TRBD2. The CDR3 has 14 amino acids. Germline CDR1 SGDLS, CDR2 YYNGEE. V shed 2 bases and J 6 bases; nucleotides not matched to a gene: 6. CDR3 amino acids: CASSVGGLADTQYF. The CDR3 DNA sequence: TGTGCCAGCAGCGTCGGGGGGTTAGCGGATACGCAGTATTTT.

Regarding this clone: The junction and the germline gene differ at one end; a read error may be behind it. The chain uses TRBV10-1 and TRBJ2-3; 10 bases agree with TRBD2. Germline V lookup: CDR1 WNHNN, CDR2 SYGVQD (reference sequence). The CDR3 loop spans 14 amino acids. For the CDR3, the DNA is TGCGCCAGCAGTGATACCCCGGCAGCGGGGGGGACCCAATTT. Protein sequence: CASSDTPAAGGTQF.

V gene TRBV2 combines with J gene TRBJ2-7; 8 nucleotides line up with TRBD2. From germline, CDR1 is SNHLY and CDR2 FYNNEI. The V segment lost 6 bases and the J segment 4 bases; nucleotides outside the gene matches: 5. The CDR3 runs to 13 residues. The CDR3 loop is CASRKRLAYEQYF. The CDR3 DNA sequence: TGTGCCAGCAGGAAGAGACTAGCGTACGAGCAGTACTTC.

The chain couples TRBV2 to TRBJ1-4; D not certain. Germline lookup yields CDR1 SNHLY and CDR2 FYNNEI. Trimming took off 1 base at V and 4 bases at J, with 10 bases between the two ends. The CDR3 spans 15 residues. The CDR3 region has the DNA TGTGCCAGCAGTGAAGGGGCAGGTTTTAATGAAAAACTGTTTTTT. Translation gives CASSEGAGFNEKLFF. The variable domain in full, completed from reference TRBV2 and TRBJ1-4, reads EPEVTQTPSHQVTQMGQEVILRCVPISNHLYFYWYRQILGQKVEFLVSFYNNEISEKSEIFDDQFSVERPDGSNFTLKIRSTKLEDSAMYFCASSEGAGFNEKLFFGSGTQLSVL.

The rearrangement joins TRBV5-1 to TRBJ2-7; D uncertain. The V gene's germline CDR1 is SGHRS and CDR2 YFSETQ. The V gene lost 3 bases and the J gene lost 8 bases, with 15 bases spanning the gap. The CDR3 contains 13 residues. DNA for the CDR3: TGCGCCAGCAGCTCGTTGGGCATCGACCAGCAGTACTTC. As protein: CASSSLGIDQQYF.